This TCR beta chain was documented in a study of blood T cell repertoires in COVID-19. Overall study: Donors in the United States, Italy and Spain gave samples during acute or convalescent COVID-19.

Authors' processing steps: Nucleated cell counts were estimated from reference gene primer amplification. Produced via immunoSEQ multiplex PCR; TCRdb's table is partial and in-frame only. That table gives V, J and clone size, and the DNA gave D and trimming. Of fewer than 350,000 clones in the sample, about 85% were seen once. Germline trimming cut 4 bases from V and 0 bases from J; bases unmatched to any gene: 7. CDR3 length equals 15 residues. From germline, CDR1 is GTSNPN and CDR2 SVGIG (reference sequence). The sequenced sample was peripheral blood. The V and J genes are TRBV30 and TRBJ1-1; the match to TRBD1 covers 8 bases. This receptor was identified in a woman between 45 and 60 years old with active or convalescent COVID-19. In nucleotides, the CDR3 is TGTGCCTGGATTCTGACAGGGGCCTTGAACACTGAAGCTTTCTTT. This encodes CAWILTGALNTEAFF.